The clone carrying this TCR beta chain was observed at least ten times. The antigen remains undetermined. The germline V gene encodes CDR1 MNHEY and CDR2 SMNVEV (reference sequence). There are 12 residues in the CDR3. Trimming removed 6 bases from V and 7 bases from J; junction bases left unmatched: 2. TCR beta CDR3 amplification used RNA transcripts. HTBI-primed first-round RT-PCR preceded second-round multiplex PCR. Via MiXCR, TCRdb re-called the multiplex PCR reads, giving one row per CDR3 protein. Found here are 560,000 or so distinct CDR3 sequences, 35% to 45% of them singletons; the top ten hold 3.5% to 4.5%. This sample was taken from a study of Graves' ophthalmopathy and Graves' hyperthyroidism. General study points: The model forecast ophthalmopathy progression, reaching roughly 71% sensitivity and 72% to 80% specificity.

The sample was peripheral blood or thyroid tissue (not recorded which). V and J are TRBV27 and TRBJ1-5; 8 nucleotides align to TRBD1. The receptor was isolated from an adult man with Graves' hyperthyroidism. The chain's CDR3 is CASRTGVQPQHF. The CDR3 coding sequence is TGTGCCAGCAGGACAGGGGTACAGCCCCAGCATTTT.